This TCR beta chain comes out of a study of beta chain features in type 1 diabetes. The length of the CDR3 is 12 residues. Trimming shortened V by 1 base and J by 8 bases, and 8 bases separated the two germline ends. Germline V gene data show CDR1 as GTSNPN and CDR2 as SVGIG (reference sequence). The entirety of the isolated RNA underwent reverse transcription, so expressed TCRB transcripts were sequenced. Clones were sequenced by immunoSEQ multiplex PCR, and TCRdb holds only the in-frame ones, with some missing. The data hold about 260,000 clones, with roughly 70% observed a single time. In total, each donor contributed a single heparinised blood draw that averaged about 110 mL.

The clonotype comes from a man younger than 45 in good health. V and J are TRBV30 and TRBJ1-4; D unresolved. The sequencing sample was made of naive CD4+ T cells from blood. The CDR3 DNA follows: TGTGCCTGGAGTGGCACGGGGGAAAAACTGTTTTTT. This translates into CAWSGTGEKLFF.